The clone carrying this T cell receptor beta chain occurred a few times. Its specificity is unknown. The data derive from a study of beta chain features in type 1 diabetes. V lost 0 bases, J lost 0 bases, and 6 bases lay in between. The CDR3 is 14 residues long. CDR1 is SQVTM, CDR2 ANQGSEA, per germline. General study points: More deletions and fewer insertions at VDJ junctions were found in patients with type 1 diabetes. A moderate, significant TCRB CDR3 shortening appeared in type 1 diabetes across four CD4+ subsets.

The whole isolated RNA underwent reverse transcription, so sequencing captured expressed TCRB transcripts. Measured with immunoSEQ multiplex PCR; TCRdb has only the in-frame clones, and not every one. The table shows under 200,000 clones, with 10% occurring only once. Sequencing was carried out using central memory CD4+ T cells from blood. The genes are TRBV29-1 and TRBJ1-3; D gene unclear. The TCR originated in a young man with type 1 diabetes. The chain's CDR3 is CSVEDPLSGNTIYF. DNA of the CDR3: TGCAGCGTTGAAGATCCCCTCTCTGGAAACACCATATATTTT.